This TCR beta chain comes out of a study of blood T cell repertoires in COVID-19. This clone was observed a handful of times. Source study methods: Amplification of reference gene primers was used by the study to estimate nucleated cell counts. Assay used: immunoSEQ multiplex PCR; TCRdb lists only in-frame clones, some missing. The DNA gave D and trimming, while V, J and clone size come from that table. The profile shows some 220,000 clones, roughly 85% of them singletons. This CDR3 spans 15 amino acids. V lost 4 bases to trimming and J lost 0 bases; unmatched junction nucleotides: 4. In germline, CDR1 is SGDLS, CDR2 YYNGEE.

The chain is built from TRBV9 and TRBJ2-1; TRBD2 matches at 7 bases. The receptor's source is a woman aged 70-85 years with COVID-19, enrolled during active disease. Source material: peripheral blood. The CDR3 reads CASSWGGSSYNEQFF. CDR3 DNA: TGTGCCAGCAGCTGGGGGGGAAGCTCCTACAATGAGCAGTTCTTC.